The clone carrying this T cell receptor (beta chain) was detected many times. Its antigen remains unidentified. This sample was included in a study of regulatory T cells in long-lasting Graves disease. Notes on the study in general: Favored usage of TRBV28, TRBJ1-2 and TRBJ2-5 was recorded in persistent disease. Accuracy was possibly reduced by small sample size. Rather than thyroid tissue, only peripheral blood underwent study.

Time point given: newly diagnosed GD, antithyroid drugs for less than 3 months. RNA from PBMCs was the source of the TCR library. Trimming stripped 0 bases from V and 4 bases from J, with 10 bases between. This CDR3 is built from 14 residues. CDR1 and CDR2 from the germline V gene are SGDLS and YYNGEE. Arm-PCR of CDR3 regions with iRepertoire HTBI primers generated TCR beta libraries. Via MiXCR, TCRdb re-called the multiplex PCR reads, giving one row per CDR3 protein. The sample has approximately 350,000 distinct CDR3 sequences, about 10% seen once; the top ten hold under 20%. The same sample was also studied in work on T cells in Graves' hyperthyroidism and ophthalmopathy.

The V gene is TRBV9, the J gene TRBJ1-2; D remains unclear. The receptor comes from a woman aged 18-29 years with Graves disease. Material: peripheral blood mononuclear cells (PBMCs), obtained at new diagnosis, from a patient treated with antithyroid drugs. The CDR3 nucleotides read TGTGCCAGCAGCGTAGACCCAGCAAGCTATGGCTACACCTTC. Encoded protein: CASSVDPASYGYTF.